This TCR beta chain comes out of a study of technical replicates of blood from a few donors. CDR3 size: 14 residues. CDR1 is MNHEY, CDR2 SVGAGI, per germline. V was clipped by 10 bases and J by 4 bases; unmatched bases: 12. Repertoires were generated with immunoSEQ multiplex PCR, while TCRdb's copy carries only in-frame clones and drops some. The sample has roughly 40,000 clones; around 96% are singletons. Sequenced sample: T cells isolated from PBMCs. This sequence joins TRBV6-5 and TRBJ2-7; 8 nucleotides match TRBD2. This sequence was found in a human donor in good health. CDR3 sequence reads: CATRRTGGPYEQYF. The CDR3 DNA is TGTGCCACCCGTAGGACGGGAGGGCCGTACGAGCAGTACTTC.